A selection of T cell receptor beta chains follows, all from one sample in a study of immune characterization of retroperitoneal liposarcoma. One entry per CDR3 protein, called by TCRdb with MiXCR from the PCR reads. Here the sample spans approximately 11,000 distinct CDR3 sequences, about 23% being singletons. The specimen sequenced was blood. Receptors originate from a female donor with retroperitoneal liposarcoma. Each CDR3 is given with its conserved first and last residue. D genes are given only for firm matches. Clone size appears in some rows only: once, few, many, or a class for an expanded clone.

-	medium-sized	TRBV7-3	TRBJ2-2	CASSLLGGNTGELFF	TGTGCCAGCAGCTTACTGGGGGGCAACACCGGGGAGCTGTTTTTT
-	-	TRBV6-6	TRBJ2-1	CASSSGTTYNEQFF	TGTGCCAGCAGTTCCGGGACCACCTACAATGAGCAGTTCTTC
-	-	TRBV23-1	TRBJ2-1	CASSHLTGQFYNEQFF	TGCGCCAGCAGTCACCTTACAGGGCAATTCTACAATGAGCAGTTCTTC
-	many	TRBV12-3/TRBV12-4	TRBJ2-1	CASSLEAPYNEQFF	TGTGCCAGCAGTTTAGAGGCACCCTACAATGAGCAGTTCTTC
TRBD1	many	TRBV6-1	TRBJ2-7	CASLGQSSYEQYF	TGTGCCAGCTTGGGACAGTCTTCCTACGAGCAGTACTTC
TRBD1	once	TRBV6-1	TRBJ2-1	CASSEGDRGEQFF	TGTGCCAGCAGTGAAGGGGACAGGGGCGAGCAGTTCTTC
TRBD2	large	TRBV27	TRBJ2-1	CASTSDIPGTSGIYEQFF	TGTGCCAGCACCTCTGACATTCCCGGGACTAGCGGGATCTATGAGCAGTTCTTC
-	many	TRBV6-6	TRBJ2-1	CASSYRGRIEQFF	TGTGCCAGCAGTTACCGGGGTCGTATTGAGCAGTTCTTC
-	few	TRBV6-2/TRBV6-3	TRBJ1-1	CASSPQEGVAEAFF	TGTGCCAGCAGTCCCCAAGAGGGGGTTGCTGAAGCTTTCTTT
TRBD2	medium-sized	TRBV24-1	TRBJ2-1	CATSLAGEPYNEQFF	TGTGCCACCAGTCTGGCGGGAGAGCCCTACAATGAGCAGTTCTTC
-	-	TRBV27	TRBJ1-6	CASSLEFSSSPLHF	TGTGCCAGCAGTTTGGAATTCTCGTCCTCACCCCTCCACTTT
TRBD2	-	TRBV4-1	TRBJ2-1	CASSQEPFASGGGNEQFF	TGCGCCAGCAGCCAAGAACCCTTCGCTAGTGGGGGGGGGAATGAGCAGTTCTTC
TRBD1	-	TRBV11-3	TRBJ2-7	CASSLLGTGAYEQYF	TGTGCCAGCAGCTTATTGGGGACAGGGGCCTACGAGCAGTACTTC
TRBD2	many	TRBV7-6	TRBJ2-7	CASSQVASGSFYEQYF	TGTGCCAGCAGCCAGGTGGCTAGCGGGAGTTTCTACGAGCAGTACTTC
-	-	TRBV6-1	TRBJ2-1	CASRSRGNEQFF	TGTGCCAGCCGATCGCGGGGAAATGAGCAGTTCTTC
-	-	TRBV5-1	TRBJ2-5	CASSFSGQETQYF	TGCGCCAGCAGCTTCAGCGGACAAGAGACCCAGTACTTC
-	-	TRBV7-4	TRBJ2-1	CASSPNGGNYYNEQFF	TGTGCCAGCAGCCCGAACGGGGGCAATTACTACAATGAGCAGTTCTTC
-	-	TRBV6-1	TRBJ2-1	CASSEGAGGSSYNEQFF	TGTGCCAGCAGTGAAGGAGCAGGGGGGAGCTCCTACAATGAGCAGTTCTTC
-	once	TRBV6-5	TRBJ2-7	CASSPGAAIPVGEQYF	TGTGCCAGCAGCCCCGGAGCGGCGATCCCAGTGGGCGAGCAGTACTTC
-	-	TRBV7-3	TRBJ2-5	CASSLSREETQYF	TGTGCCAGCAGCTTAAGCAGGGAAGAGACCCAGTACTTC
TRBD2	few	TRBV6-4	TRBJ2-1	CASSDSRLAGAQQFF	TGTGCCAGCAGTGACTCGAGACTAGCGGGGGCCCAACAGTTCTTC
TRBD1	medium-sized	TRBV6-1	TRBJ1-4	CASSDTPGQLNEKLFF	TGTGCCAGCAGTGACACACCGGGACAGCTCAATGAAAAACTGTTTTTT
-	-	TRBV6-1	TRBJ2-7	CASSYEYRSSYEQYF	TGTGCCAGCAGTTATGAGTACAGAAGCTCCTACGAGCAGTACTTC
TRBD1	few	TRBV6-6	TRBJ2-7	CASSYSNYGTGAYEQYF	TGTGCCAGCAGTTACTCGAATTACGGGACAGGGGCATACGAGCAGTACTTC
TRBD2	-	TRBV20-1	TRBJ2-1	CSARDRSAGAYNEQFF	TGCAGTGCTAGAGATCGTTCAGCGGGGGCTTACAATGAGCAGTTCTTC
TRBD2	few	TRBV5-1	TRBJ2-7	CASSPLAGSSYEQYF	TGCGCCAGCAGCCCGCTAGCGGGTTCTTCCTACGAGCAGTACTTC
-	-	TRBV5-1	TRBJ2-5	CASSFGTNQETQYF	TGCGCCAGCAGCTTCGGGACCAATCAAGAGACCCAGTACTTC
TRBD2	few	TRBV28	TRBJ2-1	CASSYIAGEYNEQFF	TGTGCCAGCAGTTATATAGCGGGAGAGTACAATGAGCAGTTCTTC